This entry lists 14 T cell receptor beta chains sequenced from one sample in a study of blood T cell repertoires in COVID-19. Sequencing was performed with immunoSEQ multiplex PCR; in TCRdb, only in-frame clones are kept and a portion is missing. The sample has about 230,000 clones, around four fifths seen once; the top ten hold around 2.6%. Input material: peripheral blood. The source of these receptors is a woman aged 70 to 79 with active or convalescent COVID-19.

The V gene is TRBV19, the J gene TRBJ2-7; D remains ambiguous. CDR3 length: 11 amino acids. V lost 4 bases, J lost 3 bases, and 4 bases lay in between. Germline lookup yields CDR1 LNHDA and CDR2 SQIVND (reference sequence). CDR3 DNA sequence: TGTGCCAGTAGTAAGAGCTACGAGCAGTACTTC. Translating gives CASSKSYEQYF. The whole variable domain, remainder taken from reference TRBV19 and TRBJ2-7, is DGGITQSPKYLFRKEGQNVTLSCEQNLNHDAMYWYRQDPGQGLRLIYYSQIVNDFQKGDIAEGYSVSREKKESFPLTVTSAQKNPTAFYLCASSKSYEQYFGPGTRLTVT.

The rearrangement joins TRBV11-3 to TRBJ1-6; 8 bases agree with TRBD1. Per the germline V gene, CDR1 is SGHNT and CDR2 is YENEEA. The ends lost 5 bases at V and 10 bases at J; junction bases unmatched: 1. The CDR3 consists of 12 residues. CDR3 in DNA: TGTGCCAGCAGCACAGGGGGATCACCCCTCCACTTT. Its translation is CASSTGGSPLHF.

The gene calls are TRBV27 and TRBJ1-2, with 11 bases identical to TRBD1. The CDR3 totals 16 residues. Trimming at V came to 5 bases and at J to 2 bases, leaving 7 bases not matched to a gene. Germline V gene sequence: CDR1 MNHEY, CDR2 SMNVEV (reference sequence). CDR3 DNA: TGTGCCAGCAGTACAGGACAGGGGGCTATAAACTATGGCTACACCTTC. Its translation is CASSTGQGAINYGYTF.

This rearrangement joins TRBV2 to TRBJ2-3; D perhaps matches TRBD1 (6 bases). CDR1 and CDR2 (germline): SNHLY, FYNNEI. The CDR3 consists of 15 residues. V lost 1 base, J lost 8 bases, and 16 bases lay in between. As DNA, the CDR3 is TGTGCCAGCAGTGAAGGAGTCAGGGGTACGGGTACGCAGTATTTT. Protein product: CASSEGVRGTGTQYF. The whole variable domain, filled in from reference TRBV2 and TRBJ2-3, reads EPEVTQTPSHQVTQMGQEVILRCVPISNHLYFYWYRQILGQKVEFLVSFYNNEISEKSEIFDDQFSVERPDGSNFTLKIRSTKLEDSAMYFCASSEGVRGTGTQYFGPGTRLTVL.

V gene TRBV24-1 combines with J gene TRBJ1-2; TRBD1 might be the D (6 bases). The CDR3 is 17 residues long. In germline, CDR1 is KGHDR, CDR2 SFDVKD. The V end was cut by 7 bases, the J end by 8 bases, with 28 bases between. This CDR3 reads CATSQSGIRGETLGYTF. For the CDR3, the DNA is TGTGCCACCAGCCAGTCCGGGATCAGGGGCGAAACCCTGGGCTACACCTTC.

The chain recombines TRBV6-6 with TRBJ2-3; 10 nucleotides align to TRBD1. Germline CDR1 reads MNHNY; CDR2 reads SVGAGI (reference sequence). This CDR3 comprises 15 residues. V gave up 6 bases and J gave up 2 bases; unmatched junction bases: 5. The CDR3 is CASRRQGADTDTQYF. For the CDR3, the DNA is TGTGCCAGCAGAAGACAGGGGGCAGACACAGATACGCAGTATTTT.

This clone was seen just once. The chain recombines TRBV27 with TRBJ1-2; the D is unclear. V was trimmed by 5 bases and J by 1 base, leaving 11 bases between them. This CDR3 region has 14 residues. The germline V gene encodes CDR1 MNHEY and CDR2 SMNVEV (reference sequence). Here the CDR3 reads CASSPNEDNYGYTF. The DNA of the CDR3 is TGTGCCAGCAGTCCTAACGAAGATAACTATGGCTACACCTTC.

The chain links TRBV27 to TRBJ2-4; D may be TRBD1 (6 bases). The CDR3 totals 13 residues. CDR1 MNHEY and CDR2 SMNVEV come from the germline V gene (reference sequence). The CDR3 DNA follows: TGTCGATACGGGACATGTGGGTCAGACATTCAGTACTTC. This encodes CRYGTCGSDIQYF.

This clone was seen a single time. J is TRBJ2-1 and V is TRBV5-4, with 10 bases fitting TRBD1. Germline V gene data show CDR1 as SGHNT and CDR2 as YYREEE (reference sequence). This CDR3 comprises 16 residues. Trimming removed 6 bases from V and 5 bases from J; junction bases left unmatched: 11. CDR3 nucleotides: TGTGCCAGCACCCTGTCCCCGGGACAGGGGAACAATGAGCAGTTCTTC. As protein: CASTLSPGQGNNEQFF.

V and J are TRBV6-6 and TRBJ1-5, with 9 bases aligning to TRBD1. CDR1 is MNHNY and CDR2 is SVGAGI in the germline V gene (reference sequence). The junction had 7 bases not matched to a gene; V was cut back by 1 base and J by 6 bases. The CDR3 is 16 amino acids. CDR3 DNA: TGTGCCAGCAGTTACTACCGGGACAGGGAGGGTCAGCCCCAGCATTTT. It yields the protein CASSYYRDREGQPQHF.

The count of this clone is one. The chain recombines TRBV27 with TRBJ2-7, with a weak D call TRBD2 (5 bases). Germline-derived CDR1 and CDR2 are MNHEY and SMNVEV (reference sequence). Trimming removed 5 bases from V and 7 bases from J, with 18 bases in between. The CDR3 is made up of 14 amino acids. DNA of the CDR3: TGTGCCAGCAGTGGTCGGGGTTCACTACGGGAGCAGTACTTC. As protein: CASSGRGSLREQYF.

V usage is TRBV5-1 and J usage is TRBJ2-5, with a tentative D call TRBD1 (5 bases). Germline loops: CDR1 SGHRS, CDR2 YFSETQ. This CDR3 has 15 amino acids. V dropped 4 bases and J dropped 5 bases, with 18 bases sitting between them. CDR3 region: CASSIGASSGETQYF. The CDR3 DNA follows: TGCGCCAGCAGCATTGGGGCCTCTTCTGGGGAGACCCAGTACTTC.

The CDR3, as DNA: TGCAGCGTTACCGGGACACCGAACACTGAAGCTTTCTTT. This encodes CSVTGTPNTEAFF. The gene calls are TRBV29-1 and TRBJ1-1; TRBD1 might be the D (6 bases). In germline, CDR1 is SQVTM, CDR2 ANQGSEA. The CDR3 consists of 13 residues. V lost 5 bases and J lost 1, with 11 bases in between.

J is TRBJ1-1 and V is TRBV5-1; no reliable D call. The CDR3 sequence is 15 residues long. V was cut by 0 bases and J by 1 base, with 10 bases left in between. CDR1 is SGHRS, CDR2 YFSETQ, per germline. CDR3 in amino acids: CASSLANPSNTEAFF. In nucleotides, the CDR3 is TGCGCCAGCAGCTTGGCTAACCCTTCGAACACTGAAGCTTTCTTT.